This T cell receptor (beta chain) appears in the sequencing data of a study of monozygotic twins with inflammatory bowel disease. Findings of the study overall: Support was absent for any single strong signal or clonotype linked to IBD. Among IBD patients, TCRbeta diversity (inverse Simpson) was lower than in healthy co-twins.

Blood (around 2.4 ml) was collected from every donor individually. The unique tags termed UMIs, each holding a 6-nucleotide sample barcode, were added by means of template switching. TCRdb reprocessed the 5' RACE reads, keeping one entry per CDR3 protein, no DNA. The table for this sample gives approximately 340,000 distinct CDR3 sequences. The CDR3 has 14 residues. Germline V gene sequence: CDR1 MDHEN, CDR2 SYDVKM. Turning to this clonotype: The antigen is undetermined.

The sample comprised blood. This chain uses TRBV28 with TRBJ2-7. This clonotype originated in a human donor with ulcerative colitis or Crohn's disease, or a healthy co-twin of an affected twin (not recorded which). CDR3 sequence: CASSSPRHGYEQYF.